This is a list of T cell receptor beta chains from one sample in a study of T cell responses to AZD1222 COVID-19 vaccine. TCRdb's table, derived via immunoSEQ multiplex PCR, lists solely in-frame clones and lacks some. The profile shows some 110,000 clones, roughly nine tenths of them singletons. The sequenced sample was peripheral blood, obtained on day 0 of AZD1222 vaccination. The receptors derive from an adult in good health. The conserved cysteine and the conserved F or W are not part of the CDR3 here.

j_call,v_call,cdr3_aa
TRBJ2-3,TRBV2,ASSPYTSTDTQY
TRBJ2-7,TRBV4-1,ASSQDIPPTYEQY
TRBJ1-2,TRBV5-8,ASSSMLDRALGDYGYT
TRBJ2-3,TRBV11-2,ASSFGLAADTQY
TRBJ2-7,TRBV27,ASSAGQGISYEQY
TRBJ1-6,TRBV5-1,ASSPGRGTGDSPLH
TRBJ2-3,TRBV28,ASSSLGGSTDTQY
TRBJ1-3,TRBV30,AWSSDGYSGNTIY
TRBJ2-1,TRBV3-1/TRBV3-2,ASSQDSSGSYNEQF
TRBJ1-3,TRBV14,ASSRRRAGDTIY
TRBJ1-3,TRBV5-4,ASSLAQDRGSGNTIY
TRBJ2-3,TRBV7-3,ASSLGQWSTDTQY
TRBJ1-6,TRBV6-5,ASSYSWADNSPLH
TRBJ1-4,TRBV19,ASSMDVSGNEKLF
TRBJ1-4,TRBV28,AVTRGTAEKLF
TRBJ1-2,TRBV7-9,ASGGEGYGYT